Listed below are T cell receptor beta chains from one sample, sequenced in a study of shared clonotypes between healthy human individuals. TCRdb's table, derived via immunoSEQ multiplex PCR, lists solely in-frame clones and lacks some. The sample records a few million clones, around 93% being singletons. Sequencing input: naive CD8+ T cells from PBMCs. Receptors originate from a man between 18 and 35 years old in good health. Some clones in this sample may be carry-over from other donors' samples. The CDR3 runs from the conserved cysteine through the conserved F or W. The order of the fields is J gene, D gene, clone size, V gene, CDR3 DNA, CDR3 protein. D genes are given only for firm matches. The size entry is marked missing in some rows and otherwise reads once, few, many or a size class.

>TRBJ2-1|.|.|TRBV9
TGTGCCAGCAGCGTAGGAGCAGGGTCAACCTACAATGAGCAGTTCTTC
CASSVGAGSTYNEQFF
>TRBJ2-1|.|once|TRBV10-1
TGCGCCAGCAGTGGACTACCAGAACCCGACTCCTACAATGAGCAGTTCTTC
CASSGLPEPDSYNEQFF
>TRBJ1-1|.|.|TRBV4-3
TGCGCCAGCAGCCAGGAGGCGGAAGGGTGGAACACTGAAGCTTTCTTT
CASSQEAEGWNTEAFF
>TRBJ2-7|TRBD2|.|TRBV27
TGTGCCAGCAGTAAGCGGGAGGGTTACTACGAGCAGTACTTC
CASSKREGYYEQYF
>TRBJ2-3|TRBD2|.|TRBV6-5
TGTGCCAGCAGTTTTAGCGGGAGCACAGATACGCAGTATTTT
CASSFSGSTDTQYF
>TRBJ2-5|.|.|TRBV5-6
TGTGCCAGCAGCTTGAGGTGGGGCGGGGAGACCCAGTACTTC
CASSLRWGGETQYF
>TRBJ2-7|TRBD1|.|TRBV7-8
TGTGCCAGCAGCCCTGACAGGGGGCAAGGCGAGCAGTACTTC
CASSPDRGQGEQYF
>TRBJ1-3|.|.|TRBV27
TGTGCCAGCAGTTGGGGGGCGGATGGAAACACCATATATTTT
CASSWGADGNTIYF
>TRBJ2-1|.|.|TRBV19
TGTGCCAGTAGTATGGCATCCTACTCCTACAATGAGCAGTTCTTC
CASSMASYSYNEQFF
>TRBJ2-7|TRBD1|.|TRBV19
TGTGCCAGTAGCCAACCGGGACAGGGTCGATACGAGCAGTACTTC
CASSQPGQGRYEQYF
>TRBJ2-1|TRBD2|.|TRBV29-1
TGCAGCGTTGCCCTACCCGGGAGGGCCTTTTACAATGAGCAGTTCTTC
CSVALPGRAFYNEQFF
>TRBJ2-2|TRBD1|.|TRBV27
TGTGCCAGCTCCATAGGGGGCGCATATCAGGAGCTGTTTTTT
CASSIGGAYQELFF
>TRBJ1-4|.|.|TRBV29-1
TGCAGCGTTGTTGCTCCTCTCGGTGCGGGTGAAAAACTGTTTTTT
CSVVAPLGAGEKLFF
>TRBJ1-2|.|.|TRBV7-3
TGTGCCAGCAGGTTTAGAGGCTACACCTTC
CASRFRGYTF
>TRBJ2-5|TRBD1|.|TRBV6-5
TGTGCCAGCAGTAAGACAGGGGGAGAGACCCAGTACTTC
CASSKTGGETQYF
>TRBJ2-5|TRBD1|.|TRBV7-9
TGTGCCAGCAGCTTAGTACAGGGGGCATGGGAGACCCAGTACTTC
CASSLVQGAWETQYF
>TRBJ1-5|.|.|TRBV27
TGTGCCAGCAGTCCTGGACATAATCAGCCCCAGCATTTT
CASSPGHNQPQHF
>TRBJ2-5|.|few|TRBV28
TGTGCCAGCAGTCCCCGACTGTACCAAGAGACCCAGTACTTC
CASSPRLYQETQYF